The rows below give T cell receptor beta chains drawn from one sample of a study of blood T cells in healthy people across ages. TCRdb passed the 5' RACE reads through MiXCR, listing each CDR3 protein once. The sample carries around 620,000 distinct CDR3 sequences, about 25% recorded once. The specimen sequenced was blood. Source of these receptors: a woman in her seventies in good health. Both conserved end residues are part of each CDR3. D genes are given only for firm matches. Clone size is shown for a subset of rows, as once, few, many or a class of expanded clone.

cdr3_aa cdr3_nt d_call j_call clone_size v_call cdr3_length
CASSRGPNNQPQHF TGTGCCAGTTCCCGGGGTCCTAACAATCAGCCCCAGCATTTT - TRBJ1-5 - TRBV7-2 14
CASGTGPTGELFF TGCGCCAGCGGGACAGGGCCCACCGGGGAGCTGTTTTTT TRBD1 TRBJ2-2 - TRBV5-1 13
CASSIPGTSGPGGYTQYF TGTGCCAGCAGCATTCCCGGGACTAGCGGGCCCGGAGGGTATACGCAGTATTTT TRBD2 TRBJ2-3 - TRBV7-2 18
CASSFLLSSYEQYF TGTGCCAGCAGTTTCCTGCTTAGCTCCTACGAGCAGTACTTC - TRBJ2-7 few TRBV6-6 14
CATSRGGVQGYTF TGTGCCACCAGCAGAGGTGGGGTCCAAGGCTACACCTTC - TRBJ1-2 - TRBV15 13
CASSASGTEYGYTF TGTGCCAGCAGTGCCTCCGGGACCGAGTATGGCTACACCTTC - TRBJ1-2 many TRBV6-1 14
CASRDTGFGTQYF TGTGCCAGCAGAGATACGGGCTTCGGTACGCAGTATTTT - TRBJ2-3 - TRBV6-2/TRBV6-3 13
CASSSTGGISPLHF TGTGCCAGCAGTTCGACAGGGGGCATTTCACCCCTCCACTTT TRBD1 TRBJ1-6 few TRBV12-3/TRBV12-4 14
CASSPAGAPSGYTF TGTGCCAGCAGCCCAGCGGGGGCCCCTAGCGGCTACACCTTC - TRBJ1-2 few TRBV7-2 14
CASSFSSGVTDTQYF TGTGCCAGCAGCTTCTCTAGCGGGGTCACAGATACGCAGTATTTT TRBD2 TRBJ2-3 few TRBV7-2 15
CASSASGGTNEKLFF TGTGCCAGCAGCGCTTCAGGGGGAACTAATGAAAAACTGTTTTTT TRBD1 TRBJ1-4 - TRBV9 15
CASSRDSSGNERYF TGCGCCAGCAGCCGGGACTCAAGCGGCAACGAGCGGTACTTC - TRBJ2-5 - TRBV4-3 14
CASSYSSGLGETQYF TGTGCCAGCAGTTACTCTAGCGGCCTAGGGGAGACCCAGTACTTC - TRBJ2-5 few TRBV6-5 15
CASSYSGRSREKLFF TGTGCCAGCAGTTACTCCGGCAGGTCACGGGAAAAACTGTTTTTT - TRBJ1-4 few TRBV6-5 15
CASGPGQGAVLQYF TGTGCCAGCGGTCCGGGACAGGGAGCTGTCCTACAGTACTTC TRBD1 TRBJ2-4 many TRBV2 14
CAWSGGVNYGYTF TGTGCCTGGAGTGGTGGAGTTAACTATGGCTACACCTTC - TRBJ1-2 few TRBV30 13
CASMDRADEQYF TGTGCCAGCATGGACAGGGCCGACGAGCAGTACTTC TRBD1 TRBJ2-7 few TRBV25-1 12
CATSARGATYNEQFF TGTGCCACCAGCGCCCGGGGGGCCACCTACAATGAGCAGTTCTTC - TRBJ2-1 few TRBV15 15
CASRDLTGDDGYTF TGCGCCAGCAGGGACTTGACAGGGGACGATGGCTACACCTTC TRBD1 TRBJ1-2 - TRBV5-1 14
CASVPEGGLAFF TGTGCCAGCGTTCCGGAGGGGGGCTTGGCTTTCTTT - TRBJ1-1 few TRBV6-6 12
CASSRGLAGYMTQYF TGTGCCAGCAGCCGCGGACTAGCGGGCTATATGACCCAGTACTTC TRBD2 TRBJ2-5 - TRBV7-2 15
CASSLSGQPGELFF TGTGCCAGCAGCCTCTCGGGACAGCCCGGGGAGCTGTTTTTT TRBD1 TRBJ2-2 few TRBV7-2 14